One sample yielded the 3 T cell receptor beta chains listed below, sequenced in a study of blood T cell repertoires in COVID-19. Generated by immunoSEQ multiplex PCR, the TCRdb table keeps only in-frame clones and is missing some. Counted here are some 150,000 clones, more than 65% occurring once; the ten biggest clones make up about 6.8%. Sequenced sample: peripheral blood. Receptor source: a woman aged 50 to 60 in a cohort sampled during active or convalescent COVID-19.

CDR3 coding DNA: TGTGCCAGCAGCCCAGACAGGGGAGAATATGGCTACACCTTC. Its translation: CASSPDRGEYGYTF. V and J are TRBV6-5 and TRBJ1-2; 8 bases agree with TRBD1. CDR1 and CDR2 (germline): MNHEY, SVGAGI. After removal of 6 bases from V and 5 bases from J, the junction contained 8 bases not matched to a gene. The CDR3 is made up of 14 amino acids.

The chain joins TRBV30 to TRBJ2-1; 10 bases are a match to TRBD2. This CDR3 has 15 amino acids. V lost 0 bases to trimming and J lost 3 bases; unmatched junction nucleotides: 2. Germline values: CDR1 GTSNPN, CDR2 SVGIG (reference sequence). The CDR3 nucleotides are TGTGCCTGGAGTGTACTAGCGGGGATCTACAATGAGCAGTTCTTC. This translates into CAWSVLAGIYNEQFF.

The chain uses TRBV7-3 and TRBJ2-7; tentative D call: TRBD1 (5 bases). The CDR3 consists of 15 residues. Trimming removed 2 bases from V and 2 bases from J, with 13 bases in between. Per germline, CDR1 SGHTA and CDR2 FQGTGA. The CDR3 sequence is CASSLAGQGPYEQYF. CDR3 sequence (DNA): TGTGCCAGCAGCTTAGCCGGCCAGGGCCCCTACGAGCAGTACTTC.